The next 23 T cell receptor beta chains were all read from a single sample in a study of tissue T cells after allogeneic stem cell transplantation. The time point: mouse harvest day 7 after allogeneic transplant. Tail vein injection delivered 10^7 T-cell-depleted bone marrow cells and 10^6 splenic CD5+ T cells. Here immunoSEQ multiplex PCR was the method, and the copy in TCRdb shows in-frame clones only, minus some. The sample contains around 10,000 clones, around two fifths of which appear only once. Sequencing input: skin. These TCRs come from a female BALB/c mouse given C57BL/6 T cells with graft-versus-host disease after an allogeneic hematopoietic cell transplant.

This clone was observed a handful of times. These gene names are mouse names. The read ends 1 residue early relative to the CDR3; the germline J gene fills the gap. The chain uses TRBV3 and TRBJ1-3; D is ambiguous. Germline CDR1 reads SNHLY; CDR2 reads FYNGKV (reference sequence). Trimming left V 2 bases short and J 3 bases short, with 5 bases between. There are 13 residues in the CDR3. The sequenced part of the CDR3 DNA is TGTGCCAGCAGCTTACCCCATGGAAATACGCTCTAT. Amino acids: CASSLPHGNTLY. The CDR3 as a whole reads CASSLPHGNTLYF.

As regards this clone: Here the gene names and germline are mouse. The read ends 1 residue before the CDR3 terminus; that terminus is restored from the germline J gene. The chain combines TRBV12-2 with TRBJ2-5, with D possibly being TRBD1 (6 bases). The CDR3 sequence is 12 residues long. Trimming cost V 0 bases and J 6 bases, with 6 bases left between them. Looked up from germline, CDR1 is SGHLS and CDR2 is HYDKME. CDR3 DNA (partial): TGTGCCAGCTCTCTCGACAGGGACACCCAGTAC. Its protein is CASSLDRDTQY. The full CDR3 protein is CASSLDRDTQYF.

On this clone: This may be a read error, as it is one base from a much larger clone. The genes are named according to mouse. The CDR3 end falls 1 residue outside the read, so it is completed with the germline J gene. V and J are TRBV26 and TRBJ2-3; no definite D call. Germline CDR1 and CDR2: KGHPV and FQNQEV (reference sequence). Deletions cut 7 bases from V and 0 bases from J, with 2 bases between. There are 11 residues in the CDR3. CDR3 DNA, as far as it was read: TGTGCCAGCACCAGTGCAGAAACGCTGTAT. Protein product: CASTSAETLY. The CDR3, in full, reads CASTSAETLYF.

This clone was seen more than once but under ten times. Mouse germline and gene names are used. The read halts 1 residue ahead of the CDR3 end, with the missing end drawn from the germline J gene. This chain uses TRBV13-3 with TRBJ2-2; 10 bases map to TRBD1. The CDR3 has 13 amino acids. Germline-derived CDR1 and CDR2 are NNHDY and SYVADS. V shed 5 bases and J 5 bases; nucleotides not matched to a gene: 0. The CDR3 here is CASRDRGTGQLYF. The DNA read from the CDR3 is TGTGCCAGCAGGGACAGGGGGACCGGGCAGCTCTAC. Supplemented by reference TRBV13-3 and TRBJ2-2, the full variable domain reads EAAVTQSPRSKVAVTGGKVTLSCHQTNNHDYMYWYRQDTGHGLRLIHYSYVADSTEKGDIPDGYKASRPSQENFSLILELASLSQTAVYFCASRDRGTGQLYFGEGSKLTVL.

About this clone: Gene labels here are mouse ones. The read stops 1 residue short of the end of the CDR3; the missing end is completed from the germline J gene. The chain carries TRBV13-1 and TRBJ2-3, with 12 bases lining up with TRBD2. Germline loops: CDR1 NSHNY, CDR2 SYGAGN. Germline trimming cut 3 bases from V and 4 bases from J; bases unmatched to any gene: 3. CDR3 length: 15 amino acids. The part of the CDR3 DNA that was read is TGTGCCAGCAGTGCTGGACTGGGGGGGTCAGAAACGCTGTAT. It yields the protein CASSAGLGGSETLY. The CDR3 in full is CASSAGLGGSETLYF.

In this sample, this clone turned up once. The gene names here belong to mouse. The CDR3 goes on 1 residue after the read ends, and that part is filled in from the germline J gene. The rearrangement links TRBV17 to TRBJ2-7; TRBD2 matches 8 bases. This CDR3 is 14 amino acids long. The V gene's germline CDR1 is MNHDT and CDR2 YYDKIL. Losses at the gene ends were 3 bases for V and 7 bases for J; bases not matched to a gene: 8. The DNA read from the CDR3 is TGTGCTAGCAGTAGTCTGGGGGGAATGGGGGAACAGTAC. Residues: CASSSLGGMGEQY. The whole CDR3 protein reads CASSSLGGMGEQYF.

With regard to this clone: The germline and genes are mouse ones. CDR3 in amino acids: CASSQDRVDTQYF. The sequenced CDR3 bases are TGTGCCAGCAGCCAAGACAGGGTAGACACCCAGTAC. The rearrangement uses TRBV5 and TRBJ2-5; possibly TRBD1 for D (5 bases). Sequencing ends 1 residue short of the CDR3 end; the germline J gene provides the rest. CDR1 and CDR2 from the germline V gene are LGHNA and YNLKQL (reference sequence). This CDR3 region has 13 residues. Trimming took off 0 bases at V and 5 bases at J, with 6 bases between the two ends.

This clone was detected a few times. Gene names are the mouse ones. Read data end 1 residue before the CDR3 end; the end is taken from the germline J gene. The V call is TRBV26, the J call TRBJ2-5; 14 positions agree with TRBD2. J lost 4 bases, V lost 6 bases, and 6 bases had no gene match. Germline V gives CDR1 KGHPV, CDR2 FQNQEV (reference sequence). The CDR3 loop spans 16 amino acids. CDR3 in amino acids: CASRQGLGGRKDTQYF. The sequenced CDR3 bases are TGTGCCAGCAGGCAGGGACTGGGGGGGCGCAAAGACACCCAGTAC.

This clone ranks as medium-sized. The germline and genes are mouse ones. Partial CDR3 DNA: TGTGCCAGCAGTCCGGACAGGGGGCTCGGAAATACGCTCTAT. It encodes CASSPDRGLGNTLY. The entire CDR3 sequence reads CASSPDRGLGNTLYF. The chain joins TRBV26 to TRBJ1-3, with 11 bases matching TRBD1. The read is 1 residue too short to cover the CDR3 end, so that end is filled in from the germline J gene. After removal of 4 bases from V and 4 bases from J, the junction contained 3 bases not matched to a gene. The CDR3 spans 15 residues. CDR1 and CDR2 from the germline V gene are KGHPV and FQNQEV (reference sequence).

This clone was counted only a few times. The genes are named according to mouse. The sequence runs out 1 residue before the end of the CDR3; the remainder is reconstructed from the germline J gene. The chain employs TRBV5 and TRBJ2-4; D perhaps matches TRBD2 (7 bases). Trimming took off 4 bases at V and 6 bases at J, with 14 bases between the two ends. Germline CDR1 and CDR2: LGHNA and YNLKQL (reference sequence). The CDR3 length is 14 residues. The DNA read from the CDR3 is TGTGCCAGCAGCCCCCGCGGGGGGCTTAACACCTTGTAC. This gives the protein CASSPRGGLNTLY. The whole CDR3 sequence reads CASSPRGGLNTLYF.

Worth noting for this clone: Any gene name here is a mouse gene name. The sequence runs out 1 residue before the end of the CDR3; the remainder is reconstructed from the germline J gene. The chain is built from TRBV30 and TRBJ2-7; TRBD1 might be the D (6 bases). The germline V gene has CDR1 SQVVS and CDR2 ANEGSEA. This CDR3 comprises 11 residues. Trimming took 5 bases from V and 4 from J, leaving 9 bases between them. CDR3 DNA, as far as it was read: TGTAGTTCTGAGGGACAATATGAACAGTAC. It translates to CSSEGQYEQY. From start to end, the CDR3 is CSSEGQYEQYF. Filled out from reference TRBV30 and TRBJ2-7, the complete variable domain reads SVLLYQKPNRDICQSGTSLKIQCVADSQVVSMFWYQQFQEQSLMLMATANEGSEATYESGFTKDKFPISRPNLTFSTLTVNNARPGDSSIYFCSSEGQYEQYFGPGTRLTVL.

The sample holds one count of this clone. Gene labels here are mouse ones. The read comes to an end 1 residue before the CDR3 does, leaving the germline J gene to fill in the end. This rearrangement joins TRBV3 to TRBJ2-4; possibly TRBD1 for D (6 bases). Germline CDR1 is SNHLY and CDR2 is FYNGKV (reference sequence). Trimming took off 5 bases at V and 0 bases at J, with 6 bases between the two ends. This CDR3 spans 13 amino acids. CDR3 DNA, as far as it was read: TGTGCCAGCAGCAGGGGGAGTCAAAACACCTTGTAC. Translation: CASSRGSQNTLY. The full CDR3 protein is CASSRGSQNTLYF.

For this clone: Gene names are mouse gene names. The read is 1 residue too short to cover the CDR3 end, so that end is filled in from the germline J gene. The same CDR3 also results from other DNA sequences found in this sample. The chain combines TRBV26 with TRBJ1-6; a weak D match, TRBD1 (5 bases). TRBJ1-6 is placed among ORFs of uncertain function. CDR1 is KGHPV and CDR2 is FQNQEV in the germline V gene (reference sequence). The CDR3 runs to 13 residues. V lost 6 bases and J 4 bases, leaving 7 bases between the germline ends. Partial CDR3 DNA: TGTGCCAGCAGCCAGGGTTATAATTCGCCCCTCTAC. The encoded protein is CASSQGYNSPLY. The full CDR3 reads CASSQGYNSPLYF.

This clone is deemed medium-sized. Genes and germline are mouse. Partial CDR3 DNA: TGTGCCAGCAGTGATGCCCCACTCTCCTATGAACAGTAC. This sequence encodes CASSDAPLSYEQY. The CDR3, in full, reads CASSDAPLSYEQYF. The V gene is TRBV13-1, the J gene TRBJ2-7; D unclear. Read sequence stops 1 residue before the CDR3 end, and the germline J gene provides the missing end. This CDR3 has 14 amino acids. Germline V gene sequence: CDR1 NSHNY, CDR2 SYGAGN. Trimming took off 0 bases at V and 0 bases at J, with 7 bases between the two ends.

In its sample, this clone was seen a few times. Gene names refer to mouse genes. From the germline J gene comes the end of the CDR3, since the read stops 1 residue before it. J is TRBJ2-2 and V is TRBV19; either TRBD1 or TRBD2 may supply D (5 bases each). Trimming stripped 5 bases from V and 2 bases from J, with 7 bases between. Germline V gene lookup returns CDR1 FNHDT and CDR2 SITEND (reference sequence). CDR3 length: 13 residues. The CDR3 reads CASRGRNTGQLYF. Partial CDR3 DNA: TGTGCCAGCAGGGGGCGCAACACCGGGCAGCTCTAC.

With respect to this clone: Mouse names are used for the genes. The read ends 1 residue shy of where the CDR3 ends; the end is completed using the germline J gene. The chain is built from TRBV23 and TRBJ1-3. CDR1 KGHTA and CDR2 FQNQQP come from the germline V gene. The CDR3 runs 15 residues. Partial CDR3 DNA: TGCTCCAGCAGTCAATCGGGGGGTTCTGGAAATACGCTCTAT. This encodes CSSSQSGGSGNTLY. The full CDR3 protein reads CSSSQSGGSGNTLYF. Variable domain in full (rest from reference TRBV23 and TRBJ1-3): DAAVTQKPRYLIKMKGQEAEMKCIPEKGHTAVFWYQQKQSKELKFLIYFQNQQPLDQIDMVKERFSAVCPSSSLCSLGIRTCEAEDSALYLCSSSQSGGSGNTLYFGEGSRLIVV.

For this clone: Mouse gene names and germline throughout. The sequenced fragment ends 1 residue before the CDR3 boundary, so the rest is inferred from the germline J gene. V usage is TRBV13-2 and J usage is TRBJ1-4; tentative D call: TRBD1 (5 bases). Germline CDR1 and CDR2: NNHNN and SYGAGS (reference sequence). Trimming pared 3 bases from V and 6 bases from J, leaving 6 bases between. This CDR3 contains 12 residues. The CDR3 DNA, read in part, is TGTGCCAGCGGTGGAGGGGACGAAAGATTATTT. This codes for CASGGGDERLF. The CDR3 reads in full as CASGGGDERLFF.

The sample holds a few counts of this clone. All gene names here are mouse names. CDR3: CASSLSWGGYAEQFF. Incomplete CDR3 DNA: TGTGCCAGCAGTCTGTCCTGGGGGGGTTATGCTGAGCAGTTC. The chain is built from TRBV26 and TRBJ2-1; 9 nucleotides line up with TRBD2. The read ends 1 residue early relative to the CDR3; the germline J gene fills the gap. Germline V lookup: CDR1 KGHPV, CDR2 FQNQEV (reference sequence). Losses at the gene ends were 0 bases for V and 4 bases for J; bases not matched to a gene: 1. The CDR3 spans 15 residues.

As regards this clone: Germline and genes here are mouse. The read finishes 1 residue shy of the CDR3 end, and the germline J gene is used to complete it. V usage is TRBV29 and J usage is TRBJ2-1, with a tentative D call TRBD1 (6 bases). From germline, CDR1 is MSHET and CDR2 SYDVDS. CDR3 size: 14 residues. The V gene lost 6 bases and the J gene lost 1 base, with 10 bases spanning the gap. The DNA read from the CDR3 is TGTGCTAGCAGCTACAGGGTCAACTATGCTGAGCAGTTC. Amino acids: CASSYRVNYAEQF. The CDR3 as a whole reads CASSYRVNYAEQFF.

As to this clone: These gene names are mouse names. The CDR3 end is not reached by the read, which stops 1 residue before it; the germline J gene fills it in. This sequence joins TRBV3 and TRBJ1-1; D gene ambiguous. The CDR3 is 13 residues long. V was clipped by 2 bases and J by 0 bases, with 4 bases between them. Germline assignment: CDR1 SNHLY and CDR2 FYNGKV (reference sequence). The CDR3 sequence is CASSLRANTEVFF. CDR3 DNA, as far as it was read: TGTGCCAGCAGCTTAAGAGCAAACACAGAAGTCTTC.

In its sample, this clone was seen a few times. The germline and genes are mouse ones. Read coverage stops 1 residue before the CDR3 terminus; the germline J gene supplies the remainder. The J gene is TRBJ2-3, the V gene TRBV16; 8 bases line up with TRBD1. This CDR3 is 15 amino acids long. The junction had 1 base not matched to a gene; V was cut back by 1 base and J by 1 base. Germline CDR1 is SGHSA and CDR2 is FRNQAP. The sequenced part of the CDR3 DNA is TGTGCAAGCAGCTTAGCAGGGGGCGGTGCAGAAACGCTGTAT. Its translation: CASSLAGGGAETLY. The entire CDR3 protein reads CASSLAGGGAETLYF.

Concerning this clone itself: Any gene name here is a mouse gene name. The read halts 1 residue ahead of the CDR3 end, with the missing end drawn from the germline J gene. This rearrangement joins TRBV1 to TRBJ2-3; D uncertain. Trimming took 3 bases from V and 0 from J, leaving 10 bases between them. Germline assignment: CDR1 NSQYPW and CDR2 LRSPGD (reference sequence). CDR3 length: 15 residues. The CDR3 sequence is CTCSARAPSAETLYF. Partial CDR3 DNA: TGCACCTGCAGTGCGAGGGCTCCTAGTGCAGAAACGCTGTAT.

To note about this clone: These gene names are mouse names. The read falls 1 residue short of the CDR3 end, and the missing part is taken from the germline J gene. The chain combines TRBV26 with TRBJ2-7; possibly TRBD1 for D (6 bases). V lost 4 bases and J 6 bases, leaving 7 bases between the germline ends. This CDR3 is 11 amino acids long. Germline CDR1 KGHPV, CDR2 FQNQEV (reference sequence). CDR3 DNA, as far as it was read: TGTGCCAGCAGTCCAGGGGTTGAACAGTAC. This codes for CASSPGVEQY. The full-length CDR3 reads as CASSPGVEQYF.